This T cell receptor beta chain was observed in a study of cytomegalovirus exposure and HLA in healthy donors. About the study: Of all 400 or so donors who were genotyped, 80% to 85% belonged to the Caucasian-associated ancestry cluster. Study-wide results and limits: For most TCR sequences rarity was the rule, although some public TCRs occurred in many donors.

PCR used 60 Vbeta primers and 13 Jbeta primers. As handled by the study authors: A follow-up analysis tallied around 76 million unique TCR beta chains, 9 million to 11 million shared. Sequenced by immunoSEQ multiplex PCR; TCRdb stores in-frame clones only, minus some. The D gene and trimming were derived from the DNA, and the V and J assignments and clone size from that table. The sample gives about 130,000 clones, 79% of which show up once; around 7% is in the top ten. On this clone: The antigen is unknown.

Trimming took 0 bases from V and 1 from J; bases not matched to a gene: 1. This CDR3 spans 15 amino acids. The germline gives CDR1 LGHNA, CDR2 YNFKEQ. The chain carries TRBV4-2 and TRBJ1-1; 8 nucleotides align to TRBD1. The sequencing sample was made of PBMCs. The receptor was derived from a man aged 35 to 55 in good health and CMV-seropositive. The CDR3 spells CASSQEDRANTEAFF. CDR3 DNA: TGTGCCAGCAGCCAAGAGGACAGGGCGAACACTGAAGCTTTCTTT.